The next 20 T cell receptor beta chains were all read from a single sample in a study of early T cells in non-severe SARS-CoV-2 infection. TCRdb reprocessed the 5' RACE reads with MiXCR, giving one entry per CDR3 protein. The sample holds around 50,000 distinct CDR3 sequences, around 10% seen once. Sequenced sample: whole blood. Every receptor here comes from an adult who was a healthcare worker with PCR-confirmed SARS-CoV-2 infection or an uninfected control (not recorded which).

This clonotype was seen ten or more times. The rearrangement links TRBV3-1 to TRBJ2-5; D is undetermined. This CDR3 has 15 residues. The V gene's germline CDR1 is LGHDT and CDR2 YNNKEL (reference sequence). Trimming took 4 bases from V and 1 from J, leaving 13 bases between them. The CDR3 DNA sequence: TGTGCCAGCAGCCCGCGCCTGTGGGGCCAAGAGACCCAGTACTTC. Its translation: CASSPRLWGQETQYF.

V gene TRBV19 combines with J gene TRBJ2-7, with D perhaps matching TRBD1 (5 bases). CDR3 length equals 12 residues. Deletions cut 4 bases from V and 7 bases from J, with 11 bases between. Germline-derived CDR1 and CDR2 are LNHDA and SQIVND (reference sequence). CDR3 sequence reads: CASSRGFSEQYF. In nucleotides, the CDR3 is TGTGCCAGTAGTAGGGGCTTTAGTGAGCAGTACTTC.

V usage is TRBV20-1 and J usage is TRBJ2-3, with TRBD1 identical over 7 bases. The ends lost 6 bases at V and 2 bases at J; junction bases unmatched: 11. In germline, CDR1 is DFQATT, CDR2 SNEGSKA (reference sequence). The CDR3 extends over 15 amino acids. The CDR3 nucleotides are TGCAGTGCCCAAGAAGGGACAGCCTCCACAGATACGCAGTATTTT. Protein product: CSAQEGTASTDTQYF.

There are many counts of this clonotype. The rearrangement joins TRBV28 to TRBJ2-2; perhaps D is TRBD1 or TRBD2 (5 bases each). The germline V gene has CDR1 MDHEN and CDR2 SYDVKM. V shed 2 bases and J shed 8 bases, with 9 bases lying between them. The CDR3 totals 13 residues. As DNA, the CDR3 is TGTGCCAGCAGTTTAAGAGGGGTTGGGGAGCTGTTTTTT. This gives the protein CASSLRGVGELFF.

This chain joins TRBV5-1 and TRBJ2-3, with TRBD2 as a possible D gene (5 bases). The CDR3 runs to 15 residues. Between the trimmed V and J ends, which lost 0 bases and 4 bases, there was a span of 12 bases. The germline V gene has CDR1 SGHRS and CDR2 YFSETQ. The CDR3 DNA follows: TGCGCCAGCAGCTTGGCCGGGGTAGCGTCAGATACGCAGTATTTT. It codes for CASSLAGVASDTQYF.

This clonotype was seen many times. The chain uses TRBV29-1 and TRBJ1-5; D gene uncertain. This CDR3 spans 11 amino acids. The V gene lost 8 bases and the J gene lost 7 bases, with 12 bases spanning the gap. The germline gives CDR1 SQVTM, CDR2 ANQGSEA. The CDR3 DNA sequence: TGCAGCCCTCGCCACAAACAGCCCCAGCATTTT. It encodes CSPRHKQPQHF.

This rearrangement joins TRBV28 to TRBJ1-4, with D possibly being TRBD1 (5 bases). V was pared by 4 bases and J by 7 bases, with 16 bases between. This CDR3 is built from 15 residues. Per germline, CDR1 MDHEN and CDR2 SYDVKM. The CDR3 DNA sequence: TGTGCCAGCAGTTCAATGTTGGGGGGAGGTGAAAAACTGTTTTTT. It yields the protein CASSSMLGGGEKLFF.

This clonotype was recorded a few times. The V call is TRBV29-1, the J call TRBJ2-7; 7 nucleotides line up with TRBD1. CDR1 is SQVTM and CDR2 is ANQGSEA in the germline V gene. Trimming removed 7 bases from V and 5 bases from J; junction bases left unmatched: 8. The CDR3 covers 12 residues. CDR3 region: CSGKGQGDEQYF. The DNA for the CDR3 is TGCAGCGGGAAAGGGCAGGGGGACGAGCAGTACTTC.

This clonotype was seen a handful of times. This chain links TRBV5-5 with TRBJ1-1; 8 bases agree with TRBD1. V lost 3 bases and J lost 4; bases outside the gene matches: 5. Germline CDR1 and CDR2: SGHKS and YYEKEE (reference sequence). This CDR3 is built from 14 residues. CDR3: CASSWTGSVTEAFF. CDR3 DNA sequence: TGTGCCAGCAGCTGGACAGGGTCTGTCACTGAAGCTTTCTTT. Looking up the rest from reference TRBV5-5 and TRBJ1-1 gives the full variable domain: DAGVTQSPTHLIKTRGQQVTLRCSPISGHKSVSWYQQVLGQGPQFIFQYYEKEERGRGNFPDRFSARQFPNYSSELNVNALLLGDSALYLCASSWTGSVTEAFFGQGTRLTVV.

This clonotype has ten or more counts. J is TRBJ2-1 and V is TRBV10-3; TRBD1 matches at 9 bases. CDR1 and CDR2 (germline): ENHRY, SYGVKD. The CDR3 totals 15 residues. V shed 6 bases and J 7 bases; nucleotides not matched to a gene: 10. This CDR3 is CAISAGTGTGNEQFF. CDR3 nucleotide sequence: TGTGCCATCAGCGCCGGGACAGGGACTGGGAATGAGCAGTTCTTC.

The J gene is TRBJ2-2, the V gene TRBV10-1; no clear D gene. The CDR3 is made up of 14 amino acids. Between the trimmed V and J ends, which lost 2 bases and 3 bases, there was a span of 7 bases. Germline V gene data show CDR1 as WNHNN and CDR2 as SYGVQD (reference sequence). CDR3: CASSEDPDTGELFF. For the CDR3, the DNA is TGCGCCAGCAGTGAGGATCCAGACACCGGGGAGCTGTTTTTT.

This clonotype showed up just a few times. The V and J genes are TRBV3-1 and TRBJ2-7; no firm D call. This CDR3 contains 14 residues. V was clipped by 0 bases and J by 3 bases, with 9 bases between them. Germline CDR1 and CDR2: LGHDT and YNNKEL (reference sequence). The CDR3: CASSQEPEFYEQYF. The CDR3 DNA follows: TGTGCCAGCAGCCAAGAGCCCGAATTCTACGAGCAGTACTTC.

J is TRBJ2-2 and V is TRBV11-3, with 8 positions matching TRBD1. The CDR3 runs 15 residues. V shed 5 bases, J shed 6 bases, and the junction held 8 bases outside the gene matches. Germline V gene sequence: CDR1 SGHNT, CDR2 YENEEA. The DNA for the CDR3 is TGTGCCAGCAGCACCGGGACAGGCGAACCCGGGGAGCTGTTTTTT. It encodes CASSTGTGEPGELFF.

The V call is TRBV4-1, the J call TRBJ1-5, with no clear D. Germline values: CDR1 MGHRA, CDR2 YSYEKL. Trimming pared 4 bases from V and 2 bases from J, leaving 12 bases between. This CDR3 has 15 amino acids. CDR3 sequence (DNA): TGCGCCAGCAGCCCATTTGCTGGGGGCAATCAGCCCCAGCATTTT. Translated, it gives CASSPFAGGNQPQHF.

The V call is TRBV7-8, the J call TRBJ1-5, with TRBD1 matching 7 bases. Trimming cost V 6 bases and J 0 bases; bases outside gene matches: 5. The V gene's germline CDR1 is SGHVS and CDR2 FQNEAQ. The CDR3 sequence is 15 residues long. DNA of the CDR3: TGTGCCAGCAGTCCCGACAGGGCTAGCAATCAGCCCCAGCATTTT. This sequence encodes CASSPDRASNQPQHF.

This clonotype was found once. The genes are TRBV5-1 and TRBJ2-7, with TRBD1 matching over 8 bases. The V segment lost 0 bases and the J segment 4 bases; nucleotides outside the gene matches: 6. The CDR3 has 15 amino acids. Germline loops: CDR1 SGHRS, CDR2 YFSETQ. In nucleotides, the CDR3 is TGCGCCAGCAGCTTGGGGGCAGGGGGCCGTTACGAGCAGTACTTC. Translation gives CASSLGAGGRYEQYF. The full variable domain, in which reference TRBV5-1 and TRBJ2-7 provide the parts outside the CDR3, is KAGVTQTPRYLIKTRGQQVTLSCSPISGHRSVSWYQQTPGQGLQFLFEYFSETQRNKGNFPGRFSGRQFSNSRSEMNVSTLELGDSALYLCASSLGAGGRYEQYFGPGTRLTVT.

This clonotype was seen ten or more times. The genes are TRBV6-5 and TRBJ1-2, with a tentative D call TRBD1 (6 bases). The germline gives CDR1 MNHEY, CDR2 SVGAGI. This CDR3 is 15 amino acids long. V lost 6 bases, J lost 8 bases, and 22 bases lay in between. DNA for the CDR3: TGTGCCAGCAGCCCCCGGGGGCAGGGACATAAGGGCTACACCTTC. Translation gives CASSPRGQGHKGYTF.

This clonotype was counted only a few times. The CDR3 DNA reads as TGTGCCAGCAGTTACTCCGTAACGACAGGGTATGGCACAGATACGCAGTATTTT. Protein sequence: CASSYSVTTGYGTDTQYF. This chain joins TRBV6-6 and TRBJ2-3; 7 nucleotides agree with TRBD1. Germline V gene lookup returns CDR1 MNHNY and CDR2 SVGAGI (reference sequence). J lost 1 base, V lost 0 bases, and 10 bases had no gene match. The CDR3 runs to 18 residues.

This clonotype was seen a few times. This chain joins TRBV29-1 and TRBJ2-7; no firm D call. Germline-derived CDR1 and CDR2 are SQVTM and ANQGSEA. The CDR3 consists of 17 residues. Trimming left V 7 bases short and J 0 bases short, with 25 bases between. Written as DNA, the CDR3 is TGCAGCGGCCTTGGATTAAGGCCTGACGTTAGCTCCTACGAGCAGTACTTC. Its protein is CSGLGLRPDVSSYEQYF.

The chain carries TRBV7-8 and TRBJ1-2, with D possibly being TRBD1 (6 bases). The CDR3 has 15 residues. The germline V gene encodes CDR1 SGHVS and CDR2 FQNEAQ. The V gene lost 5 bases and the J gene lost 4 bases, with 17 bases spanning the gap. The CDR3 coding sequence is TGTGCCAGCAGCCCTCGACAGGAAACCGGCTATGGCTACACCTTC. Protein sequence: CASSPRQETGYGYTF.